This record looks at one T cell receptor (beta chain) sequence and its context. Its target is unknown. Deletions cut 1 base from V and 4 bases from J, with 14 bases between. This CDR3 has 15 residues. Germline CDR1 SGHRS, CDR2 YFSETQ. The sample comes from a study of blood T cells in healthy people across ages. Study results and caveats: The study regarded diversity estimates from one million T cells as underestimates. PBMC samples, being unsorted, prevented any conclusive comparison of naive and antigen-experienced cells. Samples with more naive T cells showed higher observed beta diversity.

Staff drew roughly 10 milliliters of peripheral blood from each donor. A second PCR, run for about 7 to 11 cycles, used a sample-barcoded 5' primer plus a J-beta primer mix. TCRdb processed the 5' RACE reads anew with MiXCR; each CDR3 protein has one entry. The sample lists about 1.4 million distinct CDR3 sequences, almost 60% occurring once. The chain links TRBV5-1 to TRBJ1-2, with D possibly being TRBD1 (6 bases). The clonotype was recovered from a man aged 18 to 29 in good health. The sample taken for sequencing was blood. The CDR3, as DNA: TGCGCCAGCAGCTTGTCAGGGGAAGGGGGCTATGGCTACACCTTC. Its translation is CASSLSGEGGYGYTF. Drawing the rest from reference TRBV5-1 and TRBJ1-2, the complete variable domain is KAGVTQTPRYLIKTRGQQVTLSCSPISGHRSVSWYQQTPGQGLQFLFEYFSETQRNKGNFPGRFSGRQFSNSRSEMNVSTLELGDSALYLCASSLSGEGGYGYTFGSGTRLTVV.